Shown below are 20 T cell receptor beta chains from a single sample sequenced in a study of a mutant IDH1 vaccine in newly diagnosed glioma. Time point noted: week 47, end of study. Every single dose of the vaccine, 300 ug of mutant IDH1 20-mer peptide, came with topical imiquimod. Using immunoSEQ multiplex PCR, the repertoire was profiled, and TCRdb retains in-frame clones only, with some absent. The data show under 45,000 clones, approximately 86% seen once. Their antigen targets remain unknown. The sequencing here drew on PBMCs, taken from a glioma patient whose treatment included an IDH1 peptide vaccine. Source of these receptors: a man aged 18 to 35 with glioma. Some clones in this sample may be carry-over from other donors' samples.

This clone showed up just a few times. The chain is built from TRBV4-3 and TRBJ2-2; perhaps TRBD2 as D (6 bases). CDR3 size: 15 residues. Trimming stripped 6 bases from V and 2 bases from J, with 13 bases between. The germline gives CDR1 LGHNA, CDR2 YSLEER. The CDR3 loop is CASRWEDLNTGELFF. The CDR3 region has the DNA TGCGCCAGCAGGTGGGAGGACCTTAACACCGGGGAGCTGTTTTTT.

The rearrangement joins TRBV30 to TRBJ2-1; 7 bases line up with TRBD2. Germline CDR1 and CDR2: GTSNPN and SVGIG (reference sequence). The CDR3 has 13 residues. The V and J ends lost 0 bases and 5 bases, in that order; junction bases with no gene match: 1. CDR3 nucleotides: TGTGCCTGGAGTGTTGGGGGGGACAATGAGCAGTTCTTC. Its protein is CAWSVGGDNEQFF. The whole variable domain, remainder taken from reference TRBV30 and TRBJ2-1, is SQTIHQWPATLVQPVGSPLSLECTVEGTSNPNLYWYRQAAGRGLQLLFYSVGIGQISSEVPQNLSASRPQDRQFILSSKKLLLSDSGFYLCAWSVGGDNEQFFGPGTRLTVL.

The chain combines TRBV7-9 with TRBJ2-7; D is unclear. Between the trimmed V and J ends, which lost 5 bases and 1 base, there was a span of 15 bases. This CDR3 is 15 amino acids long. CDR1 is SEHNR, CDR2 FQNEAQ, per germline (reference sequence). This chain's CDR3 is CASSPWSGGSYEQYF. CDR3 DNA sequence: TGTGCCAGCAGCCCATGGTCGGGCGGTTCCTACGAGCAGTACTTC.

The CDR3 region is CASSGTRGPGELFF. The CDR3 coding sequence is TGCGCCAGCAGCGGGACGCGTGGTCCCGGGGAGCTGTTTTTT. The gene calls are TRBV5-1 and TRBJ2-2; D might be TRBD1 or TRBD2, each matching 5 bases. This CDR3 has 14 amino acids. Germline V gene lookup returns CDR1 SGHRS and CDR2 YFSETQ. V lost 4 bases and J 6 bases, leaving 13 bases between the germline ends.

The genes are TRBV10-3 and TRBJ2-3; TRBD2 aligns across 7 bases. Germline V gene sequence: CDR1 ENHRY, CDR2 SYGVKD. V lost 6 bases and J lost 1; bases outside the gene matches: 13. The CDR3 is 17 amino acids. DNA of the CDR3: TGTGCCATCAGAAAAAGCGGGAAAGCTCCGCGCACAGATACGCAGTATTTT. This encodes CAIRKSGKAPRTDTQYF.

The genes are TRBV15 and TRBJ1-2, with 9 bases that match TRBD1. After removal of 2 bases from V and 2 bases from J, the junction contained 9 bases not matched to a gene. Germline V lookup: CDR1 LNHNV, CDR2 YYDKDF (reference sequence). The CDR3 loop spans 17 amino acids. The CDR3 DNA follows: TGTGCCACCAGCAGACCCATCCCGGGACAGGGCAACTATGGCTACACCTTC. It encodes CATSRPIPGQGNYGYTF.

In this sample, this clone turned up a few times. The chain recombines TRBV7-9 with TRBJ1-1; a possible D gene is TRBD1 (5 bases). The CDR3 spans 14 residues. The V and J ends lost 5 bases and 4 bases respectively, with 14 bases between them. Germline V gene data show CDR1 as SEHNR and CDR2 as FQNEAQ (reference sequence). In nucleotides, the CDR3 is TGTGCCAGCAGCCCTCTCGGGGGTGGCACTGAAGCTTTCTTT. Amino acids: CASSPLGGGTEAFF.

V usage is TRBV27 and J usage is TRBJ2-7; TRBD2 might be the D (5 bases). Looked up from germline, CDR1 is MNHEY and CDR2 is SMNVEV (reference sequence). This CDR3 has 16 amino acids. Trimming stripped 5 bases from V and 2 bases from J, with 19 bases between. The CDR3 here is CASSTGGLIATYEQYF. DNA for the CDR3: TGTGCCAGCAGTACCGGTGGACTGATCGCTACCTACGAGCAGTACTTC.

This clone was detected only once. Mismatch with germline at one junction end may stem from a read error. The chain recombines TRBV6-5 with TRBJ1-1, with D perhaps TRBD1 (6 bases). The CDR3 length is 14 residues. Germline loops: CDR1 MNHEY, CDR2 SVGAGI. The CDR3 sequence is CASNYDRMNTEAFF. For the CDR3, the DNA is TGTGCCAGCAATTACGACAGGATGAACACTGAAGCTTTCTTT.

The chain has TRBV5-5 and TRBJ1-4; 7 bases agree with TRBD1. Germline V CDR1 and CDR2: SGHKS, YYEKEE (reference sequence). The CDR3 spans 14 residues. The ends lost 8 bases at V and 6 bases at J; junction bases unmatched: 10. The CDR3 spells CASTRQGKDEKLFF. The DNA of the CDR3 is TGTGCCAGTACCAGACAGGGAAAAGATGAAAAACTGTTTTTT. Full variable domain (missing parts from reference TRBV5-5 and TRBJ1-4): DAGVTQSPTHLIKTRGQQVTLRCSPISGHKSVSWYQQVLGQGPQFIFQYYEKEERGRGNFPDRFSARQFPNYSSELNVNALLLGDSALYLCASTRQGKDEKLFFGSGTQLSVL.

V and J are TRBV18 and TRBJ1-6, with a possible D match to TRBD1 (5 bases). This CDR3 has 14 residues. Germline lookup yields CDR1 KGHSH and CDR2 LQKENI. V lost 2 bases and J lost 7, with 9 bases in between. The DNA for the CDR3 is TGTGCCAGCTCACCATCAGGGTTCAATTCACCCCTCCACTTT. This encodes CASSPSGFNSPLHF.

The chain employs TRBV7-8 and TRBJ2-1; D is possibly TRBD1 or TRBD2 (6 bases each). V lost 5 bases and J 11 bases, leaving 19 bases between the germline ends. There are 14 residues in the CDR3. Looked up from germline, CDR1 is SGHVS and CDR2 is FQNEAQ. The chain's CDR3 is CASSNQDYRAQQFF. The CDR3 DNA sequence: TGTGCCAGCAGCAACCAGGACTACAGGGCTCAGCAGTTCTTC. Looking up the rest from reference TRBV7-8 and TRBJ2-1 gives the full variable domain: GAGVSQSPRYKVAKRGQDVALRCDPISGHVSLFWYQQALGQGPEFLTYFQNEAQLDKSGLPSDRFFAERPEGSVSTLKIQRTQQEDSAVYLCASSNQDYRAQQFFGPGTRLTVL.

The CDR3 coding sequence is TGTGCCAGCAGAGCAGGGACGAACACCGGGGAGCTGTTTTTT. Its translation is CASRAGTNTGELFF. The rearrangement links TRBV2 to TRBJ2-2; D is possibly TRBD1 (5 bases). This CDR3 has 14 amino acids. Looked up from germline, CDR1 is SNHLY and CDR2 is FYNNEI. Trimming shortened V by 6 bases and J by 0 bases, and 8 bases separated the two germline ends.

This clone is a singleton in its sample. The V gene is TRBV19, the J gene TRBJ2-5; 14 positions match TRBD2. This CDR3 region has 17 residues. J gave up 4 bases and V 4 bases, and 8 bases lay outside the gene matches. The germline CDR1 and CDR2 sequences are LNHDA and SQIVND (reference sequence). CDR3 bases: TGTGCCAGTAGTAGGCCGGGACTAGCGGGAGTAAGAGAGACCCAGTACTTC. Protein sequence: CASSRPGLAGVRETQYF.

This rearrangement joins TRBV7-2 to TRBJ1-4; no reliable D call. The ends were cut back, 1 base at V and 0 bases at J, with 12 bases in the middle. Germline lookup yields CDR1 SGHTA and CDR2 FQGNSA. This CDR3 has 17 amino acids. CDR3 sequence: CASSLVGRAATNEKLFF. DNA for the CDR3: TGTGCCAGCAGCTTAGTCGGCCGGGCCGCAACTAATGAAAAACTGTTTTTT.

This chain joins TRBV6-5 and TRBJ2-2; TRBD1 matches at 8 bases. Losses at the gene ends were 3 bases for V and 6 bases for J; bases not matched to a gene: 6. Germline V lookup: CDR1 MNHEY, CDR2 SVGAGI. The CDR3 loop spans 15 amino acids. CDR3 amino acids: CASSYSGQGPGELFF. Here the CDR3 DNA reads TGTGCCAGCAGTTATAGCGGACAGGGCCCCGGGGAGCTGTTTTTT.

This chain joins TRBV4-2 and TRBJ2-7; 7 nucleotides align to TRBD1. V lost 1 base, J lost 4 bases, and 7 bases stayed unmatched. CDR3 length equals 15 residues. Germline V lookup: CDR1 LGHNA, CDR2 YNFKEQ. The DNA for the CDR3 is TGTGCCAGCAGCCAAGGGCGACAGGGTCGGTACGAGCAGTACTTC. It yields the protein CASSQGRQGRYEQYF.

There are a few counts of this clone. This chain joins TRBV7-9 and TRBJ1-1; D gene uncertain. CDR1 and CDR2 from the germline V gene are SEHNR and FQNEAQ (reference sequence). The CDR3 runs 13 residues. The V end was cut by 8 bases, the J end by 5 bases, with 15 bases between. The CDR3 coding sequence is TGTGCCAGCCGTATACTCCTGGGAACTGAAGCTTTCTTT. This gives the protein CASRILLGTEAFF. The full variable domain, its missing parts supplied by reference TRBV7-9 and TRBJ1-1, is DTGVSQNPRHKITKRGQNVTFRCDPISEHNRLYWYRQTLGQGPEFLTYFQNEAQLEKSRLLSDRFSAERPKGSFSTLEIQRTEQGDSAMYLCASRILLGTEAFFGQGTRLTVV.

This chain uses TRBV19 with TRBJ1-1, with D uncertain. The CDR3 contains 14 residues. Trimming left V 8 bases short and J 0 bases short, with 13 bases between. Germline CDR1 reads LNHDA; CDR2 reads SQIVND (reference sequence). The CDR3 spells CASLRKAMNTEAFF. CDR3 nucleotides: TGTGCCAGTCTCAGGAAGGCCATGAACACTGAAGCTTTCTTT.

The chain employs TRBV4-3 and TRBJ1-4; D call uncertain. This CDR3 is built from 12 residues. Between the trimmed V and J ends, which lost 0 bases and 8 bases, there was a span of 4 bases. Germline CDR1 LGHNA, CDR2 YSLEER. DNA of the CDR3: TGCGCCAGCAGCCAAGATTCCGAAAAACTGTTTTTT. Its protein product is CASSQDSEKLFF.